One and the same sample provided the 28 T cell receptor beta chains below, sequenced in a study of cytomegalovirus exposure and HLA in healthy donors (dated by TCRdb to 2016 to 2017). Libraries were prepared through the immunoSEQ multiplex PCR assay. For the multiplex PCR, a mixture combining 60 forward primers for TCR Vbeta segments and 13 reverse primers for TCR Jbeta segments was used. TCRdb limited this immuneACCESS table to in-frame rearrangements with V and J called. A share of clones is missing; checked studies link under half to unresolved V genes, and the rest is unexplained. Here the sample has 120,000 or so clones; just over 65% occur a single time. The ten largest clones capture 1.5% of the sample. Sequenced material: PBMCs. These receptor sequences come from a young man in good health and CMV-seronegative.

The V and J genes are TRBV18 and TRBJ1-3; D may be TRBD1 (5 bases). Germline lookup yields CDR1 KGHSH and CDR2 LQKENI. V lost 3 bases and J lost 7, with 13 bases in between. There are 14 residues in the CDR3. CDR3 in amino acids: CASSPFWGENTIYF. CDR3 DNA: TGTGCCAGCTCACCTTTCTGGGGGGAGAACACCATATATTTT. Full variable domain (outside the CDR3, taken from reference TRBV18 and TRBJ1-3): NAGVMQNPRHLVRRRGQEARLRCSPMKGHSHVYWYRQLPEEGLKFMVYLQKENIIDESGMPKERFSAEFPKEGPSILRIQQVVRGDSAAYFCASSPFWGENTIYFGEGSWLTVV.

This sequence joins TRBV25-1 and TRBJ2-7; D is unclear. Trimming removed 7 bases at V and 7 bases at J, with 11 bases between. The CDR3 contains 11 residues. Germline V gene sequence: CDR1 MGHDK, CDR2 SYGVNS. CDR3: CASTVPREQYF. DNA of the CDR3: TGTGCCAGCACTGTCCCTAGAGAGCAGTACTTC.

For the CDR3, the DNA is TGCGCCAGCAGCTTGGGCAGGGGGCCAAGCACAGATACGCAGTATTTT. This gives the protein CASSLGRGPSTDTQYF. This rearrangement joins TRBV5-1 to TRBJ2-3; 8 nucleotides agree with TRBD1. The CDR3 consists of 16 residues. The germline gives CDR1 SGHRS, CDR2 YFSETQ. V lost 0 bases, J lost 0 bases, and 3 bases stayed unmatched.

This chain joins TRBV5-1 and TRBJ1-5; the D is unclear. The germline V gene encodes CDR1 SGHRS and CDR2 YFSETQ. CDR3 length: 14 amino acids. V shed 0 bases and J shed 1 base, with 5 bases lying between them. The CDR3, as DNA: TGCGCCAGCAGCTTGGCAGGCAGCAATCAGCCCCAGCATTTT. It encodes CASSLAGSNQPQHF.

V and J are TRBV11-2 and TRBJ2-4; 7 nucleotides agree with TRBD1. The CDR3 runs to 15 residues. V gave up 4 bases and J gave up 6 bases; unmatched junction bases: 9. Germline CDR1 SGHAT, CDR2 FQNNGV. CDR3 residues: CASSSTGTVRNIQYF. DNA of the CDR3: TGTGCCAGCAGCTCCACCGGGACAGTGAGAAACATTCAGTACTTC. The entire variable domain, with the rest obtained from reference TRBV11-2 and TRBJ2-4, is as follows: EAGVAQSPRYKIIEKRQSVAFWCNPISGHATLYWYQQILGQGPKLLIQFQNNGVVDDSQLPKDRFSAERLKGVDSTLKIQPAKLEDSAVYLCASSSTGTVRNIQYFGAGTRLSVL.

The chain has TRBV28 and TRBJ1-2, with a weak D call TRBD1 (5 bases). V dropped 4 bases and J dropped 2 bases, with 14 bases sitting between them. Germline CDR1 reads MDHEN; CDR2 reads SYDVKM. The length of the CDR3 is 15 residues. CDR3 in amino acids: CASSSTGLHNYGYTF. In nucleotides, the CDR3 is TGTGCCAGCAGTTCAACGGGACTGCACAACTATGGCTACACCTTC.

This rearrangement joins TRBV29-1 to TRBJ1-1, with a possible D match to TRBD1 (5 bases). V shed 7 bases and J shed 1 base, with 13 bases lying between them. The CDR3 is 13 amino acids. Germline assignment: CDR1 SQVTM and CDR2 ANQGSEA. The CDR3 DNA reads TGCAGCGCACCCGGGGGTTCGAACACTGAAGCTTTCTTT. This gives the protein CSAPGGSNTEAFF. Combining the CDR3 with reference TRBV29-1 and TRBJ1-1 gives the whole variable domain SAVISQKPSRDICQRGTSLTIQCQVDSQVTMMFWYRQQPGQSLTLIATANQGSEATYESGFVIDKFPISRPNLTFSTLTVSNMSPEDSSIYLCSAPGGSNTEAFFGQGTRLTVV.

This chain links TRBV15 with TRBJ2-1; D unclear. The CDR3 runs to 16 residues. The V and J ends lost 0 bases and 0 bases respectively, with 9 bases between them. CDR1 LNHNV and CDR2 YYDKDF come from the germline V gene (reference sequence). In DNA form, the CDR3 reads TGTGCCACCAGCAGAGACAGCGTCCGCTCCTACAATGAGCAGTTCTTC. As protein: CATSRDSVRSYNEQFF.

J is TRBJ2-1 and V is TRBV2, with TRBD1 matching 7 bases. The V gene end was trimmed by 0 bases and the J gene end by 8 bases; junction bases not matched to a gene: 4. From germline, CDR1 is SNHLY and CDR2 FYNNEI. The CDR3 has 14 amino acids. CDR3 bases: TGTGCCAGCAGTGAAGCTTACAGGGGCCATGAGCAGTTCTTC. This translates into CASSEAYRGHEQFF.

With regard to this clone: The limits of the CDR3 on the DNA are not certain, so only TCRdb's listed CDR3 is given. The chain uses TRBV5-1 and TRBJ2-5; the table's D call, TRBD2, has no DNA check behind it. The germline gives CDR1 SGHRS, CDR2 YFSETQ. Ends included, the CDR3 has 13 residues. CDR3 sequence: CASTSGVPYEQYF.

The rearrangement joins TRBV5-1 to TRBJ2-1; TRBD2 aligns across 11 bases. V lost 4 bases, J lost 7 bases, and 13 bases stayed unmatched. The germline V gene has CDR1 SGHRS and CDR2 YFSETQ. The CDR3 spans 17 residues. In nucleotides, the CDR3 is TGCGCCAGCAGCGCCAGACTAGCGGGGTGGGGAGTGAATGAGCAGTTCTTC. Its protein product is CASSARLAGWGVNEQFF.

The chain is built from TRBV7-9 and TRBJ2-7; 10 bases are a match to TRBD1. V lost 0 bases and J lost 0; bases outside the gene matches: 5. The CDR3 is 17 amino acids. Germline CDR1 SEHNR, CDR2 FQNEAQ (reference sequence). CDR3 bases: TGTGCCAGCAGCTTAGCGGGGACAGGGGATTTCTCCTACGAGCAGTACTTC. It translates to CASSLAGTGDFSYEQYF.

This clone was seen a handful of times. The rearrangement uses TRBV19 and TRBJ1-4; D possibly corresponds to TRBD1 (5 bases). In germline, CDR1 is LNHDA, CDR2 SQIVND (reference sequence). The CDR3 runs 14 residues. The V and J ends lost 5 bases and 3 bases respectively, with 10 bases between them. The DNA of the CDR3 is TGTGCCAGTAGTCCAGGGTTCCCTAATGAAAAACTGTTTTTT. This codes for CASSPGFPNEKLFF.

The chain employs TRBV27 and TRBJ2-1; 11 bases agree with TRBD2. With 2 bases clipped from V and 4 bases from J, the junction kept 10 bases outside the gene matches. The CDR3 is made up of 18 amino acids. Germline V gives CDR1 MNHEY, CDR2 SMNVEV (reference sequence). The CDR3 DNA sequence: TGTGCCAGCAGTTTACGTGGTAGCGGGAGGGCCCCGTACAATGAGCAGTTCTTC. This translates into CASSLRGSGRAPYNEQFF.

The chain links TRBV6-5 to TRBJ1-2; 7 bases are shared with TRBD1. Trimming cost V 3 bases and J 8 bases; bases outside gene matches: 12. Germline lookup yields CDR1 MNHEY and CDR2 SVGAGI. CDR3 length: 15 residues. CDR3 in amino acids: CASSYIRQGQEGYTF. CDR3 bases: TGTGCCAGCAGTTATATAAGACAGGGACAAGAGGGCTACACCTTC.

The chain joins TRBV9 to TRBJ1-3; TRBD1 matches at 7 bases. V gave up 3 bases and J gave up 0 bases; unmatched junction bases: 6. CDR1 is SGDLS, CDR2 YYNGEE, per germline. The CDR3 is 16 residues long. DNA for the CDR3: TGTGCCAGCAGCGAGCGAGGACAGGCCTCTGGAAACACCATATATTTT. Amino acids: CASSERGQASGNTIYF.

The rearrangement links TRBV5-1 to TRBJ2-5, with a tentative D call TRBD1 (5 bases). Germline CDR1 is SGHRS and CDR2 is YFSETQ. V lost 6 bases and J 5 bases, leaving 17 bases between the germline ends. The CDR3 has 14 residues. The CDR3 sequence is CASKEWVRDETQYF. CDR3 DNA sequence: TGCGCCAGCAAGGAGTGGGTCAGGGATGAGACCCAGTACTTC.

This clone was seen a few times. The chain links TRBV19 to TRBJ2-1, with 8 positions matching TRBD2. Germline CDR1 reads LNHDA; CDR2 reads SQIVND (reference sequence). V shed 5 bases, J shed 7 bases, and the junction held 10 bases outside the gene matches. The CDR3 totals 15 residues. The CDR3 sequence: CASSLISGTSNEQFF. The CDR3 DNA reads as TGTGCCAGTAGTCTTATTAGCGGGACTAGTAATGAGCAGTTCTTC.

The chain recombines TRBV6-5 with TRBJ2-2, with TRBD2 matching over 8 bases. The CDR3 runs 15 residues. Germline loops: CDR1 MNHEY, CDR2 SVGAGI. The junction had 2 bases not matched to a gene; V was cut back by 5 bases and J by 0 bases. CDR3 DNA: TGTGCCAGCAGTCATAGCGGGACGAACACCGGGGAGCTGTTTTTT. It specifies CASSHSGTNTGELFF.

The CDR3 DNA follows: TGTGCCAGCAGTACAGGACAGGGTTTGAGGCCCCAGCATTTT. It yields the protein CASSTGQGLRPQHF. The chain uses TRBV27 and TRBJ1-5, with 8 positions matching TRBD1. The CDR3 consists of 14 residues. Germline V lookup: CDR1 MNHEY, CDR2 SMNVEV (reference sequence). Trimming cost V 5 bases and J 9 bases; bases outside gene matches: 9.

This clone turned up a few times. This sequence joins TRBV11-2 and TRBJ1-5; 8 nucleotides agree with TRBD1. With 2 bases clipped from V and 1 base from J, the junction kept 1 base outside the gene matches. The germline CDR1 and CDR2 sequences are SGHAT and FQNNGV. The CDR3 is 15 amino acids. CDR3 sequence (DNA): TGTGCCAGCAGCTTATGGACAGGGAGCAATCAGCCCCAGCATTTT. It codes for CASSLWTGSNQPQHF.

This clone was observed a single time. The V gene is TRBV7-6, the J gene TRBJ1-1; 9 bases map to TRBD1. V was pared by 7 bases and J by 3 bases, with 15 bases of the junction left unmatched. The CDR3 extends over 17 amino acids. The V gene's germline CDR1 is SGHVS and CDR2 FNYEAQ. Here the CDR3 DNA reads TGTGCCAGCAACTCTATCGGGACAGGGACGTTTGACACTGAAGCTTTCTTT. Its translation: CASNSIGTGTFDTEAFF.

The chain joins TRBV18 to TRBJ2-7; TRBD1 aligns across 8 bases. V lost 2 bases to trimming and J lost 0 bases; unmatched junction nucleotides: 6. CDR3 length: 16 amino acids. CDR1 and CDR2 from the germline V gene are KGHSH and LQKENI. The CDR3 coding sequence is TGTGCCAGCTCACCAAGCAGGGGGCTGCCCTCCTACGAGCAGTACTTC. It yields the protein CASSPSRGLPSYEQYF.

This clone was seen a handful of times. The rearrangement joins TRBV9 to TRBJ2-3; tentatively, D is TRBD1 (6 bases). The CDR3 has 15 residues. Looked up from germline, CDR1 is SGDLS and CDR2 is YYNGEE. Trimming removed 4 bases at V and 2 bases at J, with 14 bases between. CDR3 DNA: TGTGCCAGCAGCTTGGGGTGGACAGCCACAGATACGCAGTATTTT. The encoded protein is CASSLGWTATDTQYF.

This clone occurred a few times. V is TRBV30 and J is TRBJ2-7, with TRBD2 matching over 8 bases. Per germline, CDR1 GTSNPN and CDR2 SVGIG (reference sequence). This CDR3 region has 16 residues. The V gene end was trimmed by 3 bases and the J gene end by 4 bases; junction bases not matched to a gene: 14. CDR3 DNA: TGTGCCTGGAGCGTAAGTCGGGGGGGCCCCCAATACGAGCAGTACTTC. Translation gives CAWSVSRGGPQYEQYF.

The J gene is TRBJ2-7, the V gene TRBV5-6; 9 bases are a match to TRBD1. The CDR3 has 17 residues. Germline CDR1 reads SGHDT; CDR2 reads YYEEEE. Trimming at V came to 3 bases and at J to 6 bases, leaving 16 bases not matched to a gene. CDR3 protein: CASSSLGPGQGMCEQYF. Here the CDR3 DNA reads TGTGCCAGCAGCTCGCTAGGCCCCGGACAGGGGATGTGCGAGCAGTACTTC.

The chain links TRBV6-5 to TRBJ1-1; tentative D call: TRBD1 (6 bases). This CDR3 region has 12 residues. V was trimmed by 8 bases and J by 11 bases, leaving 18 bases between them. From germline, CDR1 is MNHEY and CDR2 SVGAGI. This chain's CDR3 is CASPPPTGFAFF. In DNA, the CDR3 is TGTGCCAGCCCCCCCCCAACAGGGTTCGCTTTCTTT.

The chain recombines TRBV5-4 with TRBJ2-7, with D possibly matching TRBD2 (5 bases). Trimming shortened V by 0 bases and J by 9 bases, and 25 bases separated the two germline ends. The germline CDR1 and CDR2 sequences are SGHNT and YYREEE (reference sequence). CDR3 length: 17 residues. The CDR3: CASSLAGVAQPGTGQYF. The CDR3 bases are TGTGCCAGCAGCTTGGCCGGGGTAGCGCAACCTGGAACGGGGCAGTACTTC.